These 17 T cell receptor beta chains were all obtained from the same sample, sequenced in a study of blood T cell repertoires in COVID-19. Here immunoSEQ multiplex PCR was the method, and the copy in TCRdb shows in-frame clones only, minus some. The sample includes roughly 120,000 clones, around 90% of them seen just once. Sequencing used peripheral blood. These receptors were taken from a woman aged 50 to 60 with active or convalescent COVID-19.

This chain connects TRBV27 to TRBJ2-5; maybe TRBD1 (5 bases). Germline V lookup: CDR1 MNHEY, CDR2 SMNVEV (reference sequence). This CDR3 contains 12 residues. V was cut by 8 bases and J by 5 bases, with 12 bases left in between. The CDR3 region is CASGWGSETQYF. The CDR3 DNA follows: TGTGCCAGCGGATGGGGCTCGGAGACCCAGTACTTC.

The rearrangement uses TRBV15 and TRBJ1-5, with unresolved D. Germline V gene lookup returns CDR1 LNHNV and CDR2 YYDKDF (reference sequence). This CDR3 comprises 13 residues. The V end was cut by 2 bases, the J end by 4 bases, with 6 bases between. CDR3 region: CATSRYGNQPQHF. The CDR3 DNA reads TGTGCCACCAGCAGATACGGTAATCAGCCCCAGCATTTT. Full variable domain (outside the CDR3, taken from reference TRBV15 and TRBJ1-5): DAMVIQNPRYQVTQFGKPVTLSCSQTLNHNVMYWYQQKSSQAPKLLFHYYDKDFNNEADTPDNFQSRRPNTSFCFLDIRSPGLGDTAMYLCATSRYGNQPQHFGDGTRLSIL.

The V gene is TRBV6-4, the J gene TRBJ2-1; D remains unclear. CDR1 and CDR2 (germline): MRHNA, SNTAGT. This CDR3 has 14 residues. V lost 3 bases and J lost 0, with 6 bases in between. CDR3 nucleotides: TGTGCCAGCAGTGATAGTAGCTCCTACAATGAGCAGTTCTTC. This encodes CASSDSSSYNEQFF.

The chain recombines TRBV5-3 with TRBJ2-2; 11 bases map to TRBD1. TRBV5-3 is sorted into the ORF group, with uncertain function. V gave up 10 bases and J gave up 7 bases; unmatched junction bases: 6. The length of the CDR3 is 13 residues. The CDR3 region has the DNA TGTGCCGGACAGGGGGCTGGATTCGGGGAGCTGTTTTTT. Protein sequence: CAGQGAGFGELFF.

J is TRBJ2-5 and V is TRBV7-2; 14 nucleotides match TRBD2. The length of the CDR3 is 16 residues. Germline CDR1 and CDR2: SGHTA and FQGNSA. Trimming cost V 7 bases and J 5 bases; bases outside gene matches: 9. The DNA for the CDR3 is TGTGCCAGCAACTCGACTAGCGGGAGGGGAGTGGAGACCCAGTACTTC. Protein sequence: CASNSTSGRGVETQYF.

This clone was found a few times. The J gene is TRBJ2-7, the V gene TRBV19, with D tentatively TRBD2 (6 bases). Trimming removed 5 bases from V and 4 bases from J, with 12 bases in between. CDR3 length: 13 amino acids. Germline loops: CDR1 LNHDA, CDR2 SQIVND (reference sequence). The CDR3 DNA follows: TGTGCCAGTAGTTTCGGGACTTCATACGAGCAGTACTTC. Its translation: CASSFGTSYEQYF.

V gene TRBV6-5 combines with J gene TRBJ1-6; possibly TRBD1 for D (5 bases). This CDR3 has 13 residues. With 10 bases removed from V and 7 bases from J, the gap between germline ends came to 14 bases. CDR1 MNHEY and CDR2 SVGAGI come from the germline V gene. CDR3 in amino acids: CATTPTVNSPLHF. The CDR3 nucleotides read TGTGCCACCACCCCGACAGTCAATTCACCCCTCCACTTT.

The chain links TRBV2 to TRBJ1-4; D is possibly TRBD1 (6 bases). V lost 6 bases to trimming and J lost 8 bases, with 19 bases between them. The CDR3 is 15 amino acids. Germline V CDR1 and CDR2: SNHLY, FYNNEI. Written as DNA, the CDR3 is TGTGCCAGCAGCCCCCCGGGGGGGGCAGGGGAAAAACTGTTTTTT. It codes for CASSPPGGAGEKLFF.

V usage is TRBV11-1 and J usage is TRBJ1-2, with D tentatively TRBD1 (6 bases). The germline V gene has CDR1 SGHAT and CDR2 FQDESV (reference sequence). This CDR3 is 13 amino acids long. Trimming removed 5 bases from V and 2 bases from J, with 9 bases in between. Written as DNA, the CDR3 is TGTGCCAGCAGCAAAGGACAGAACTATGGCTACACCTTC. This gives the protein CASSKGQNYGYTF.

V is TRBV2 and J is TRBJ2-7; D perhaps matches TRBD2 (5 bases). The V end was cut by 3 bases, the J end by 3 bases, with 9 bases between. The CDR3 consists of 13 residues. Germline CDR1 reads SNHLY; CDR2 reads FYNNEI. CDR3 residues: CASSEGEIYEQYF. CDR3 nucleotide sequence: TGTGCCAGCAGTGAGGGAGAAATCTACGAGCAGTACTTC.

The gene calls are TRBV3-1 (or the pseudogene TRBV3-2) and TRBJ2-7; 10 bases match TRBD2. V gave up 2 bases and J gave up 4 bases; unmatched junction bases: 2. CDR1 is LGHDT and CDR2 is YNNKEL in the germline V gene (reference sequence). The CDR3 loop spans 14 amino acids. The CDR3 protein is CASSQLTSGYEQYF. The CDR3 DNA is TGTGCCAGCAGCCAATTGACTAGCGGGTACGAGCAGTACTTC.

The CDR3 sequence is CASSPFGGPSNYGYTF. CDR3 nucleotides: TGTGCCAGCAGCCCCTTCGGAGGGCCCTCTAACTATGGCTACACCTTC. This chain connects TRBV27 to TRBJ1-2, with D unclear. Trimming stripped 6 bases from V and 0 bases from J, with 17 bases between. The CDR3 runs to 16 residues. Germline lookup yields CDR1 MNHEY and CDR2 SMNVEV (reference sequence).

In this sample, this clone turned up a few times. The CDR3 spells CASSSGQGISVYEQYF. CDR3 sequence (DNA): TGTGCCAGCAGCTCGGGACAGGGGATCTCAGTCTACGAGCAGTACTTC. The chain combines TRBV13 with TRBJ2-7, with TRBD1 matching over 10 bases. V shed 4 bases and J 3 bases; nucleotides not matched to a gene: 9. The CDR3 extends over 16 amino acids. Germline CDR1 reads PRHDT; CDR2 reads FYEKMQ (reference sequence).

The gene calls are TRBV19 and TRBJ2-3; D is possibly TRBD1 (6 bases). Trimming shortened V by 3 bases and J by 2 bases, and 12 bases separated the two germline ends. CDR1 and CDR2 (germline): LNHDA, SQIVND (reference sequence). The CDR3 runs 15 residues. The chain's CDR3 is CASSIGSGVTDTQYF. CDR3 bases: TGTGCCAGTAGTATCGGATCAGGGGTCACAGATACGCAGTATTTT.

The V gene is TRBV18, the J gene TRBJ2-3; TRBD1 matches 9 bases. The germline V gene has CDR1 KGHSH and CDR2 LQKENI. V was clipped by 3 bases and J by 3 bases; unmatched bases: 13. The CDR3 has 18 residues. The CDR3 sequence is CASSPVLRGTGRTDTQYF. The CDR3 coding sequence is TGTGCCAGCTCACCTGTCCTAAGAGGGACAGGGAGGACAGATACGCAGTATTTT.

The CDR3: CASSLRGQELFF. DNA for the CDR3: TGTGCCAGCAGCTTGAGGGGGCAGGAGCTGTTTTTT. This chain links TRBV5-4 with TRBJ2-2, with 7 bases aligning to TRBD1. Germline CDR1 and CDR2: SGHNT and YYREEE (reference sequence). CDR3 length equals 12 residues. Trimming cost V 1 base and J 10 bases; bases outside gene matches: 1.

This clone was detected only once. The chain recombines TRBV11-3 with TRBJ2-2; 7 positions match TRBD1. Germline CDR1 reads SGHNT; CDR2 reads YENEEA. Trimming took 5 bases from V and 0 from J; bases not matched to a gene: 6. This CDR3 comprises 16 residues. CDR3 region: CASSRRTGANTGELFF. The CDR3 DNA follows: TGTGCCAGCAGCAGGCGGACAGGAGCGAACACCGGGGAGCTGTTTTTT.